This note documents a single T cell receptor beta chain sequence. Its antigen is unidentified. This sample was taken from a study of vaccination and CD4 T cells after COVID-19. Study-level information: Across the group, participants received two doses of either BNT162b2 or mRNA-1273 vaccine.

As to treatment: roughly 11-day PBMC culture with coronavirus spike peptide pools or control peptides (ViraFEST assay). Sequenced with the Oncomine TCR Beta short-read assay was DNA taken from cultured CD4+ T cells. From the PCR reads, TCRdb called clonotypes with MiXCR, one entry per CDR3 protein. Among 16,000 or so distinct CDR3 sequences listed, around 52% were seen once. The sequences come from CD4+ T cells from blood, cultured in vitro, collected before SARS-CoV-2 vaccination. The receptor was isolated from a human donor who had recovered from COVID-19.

CDR3 protein: CASSLDWSAGTVTEAFF. The CDR3 DNA reads TGTGCCAGCAGCTTAGATTGGTCGGCAGGGACGGTCACTGAAGCTTTCTTT. The chain recombines TRBV11-3 with TRBJ1-1; D is perhaps TRBD1 (5 bases). Deletions cut 0 bases from V and 4 bases from J, with 18 bases between. There are 17 residues in the CDR3. The germline gives CDR1 SGHNT, CDR2 YENEEA. Filled out from reference TRBV11-3 and TRBJ1-1, the complete variable domain reads EAGVVQSPRYKIIEKKQPVAFWCNPISGHNTLYWYLQNLGQGPELLIRYENEEAVDDSQLPKDRFSAERLKGVDSTLKIQPAELGDSAVYLCASSLDWSAGTVTEAFFGQGTRLTVV.